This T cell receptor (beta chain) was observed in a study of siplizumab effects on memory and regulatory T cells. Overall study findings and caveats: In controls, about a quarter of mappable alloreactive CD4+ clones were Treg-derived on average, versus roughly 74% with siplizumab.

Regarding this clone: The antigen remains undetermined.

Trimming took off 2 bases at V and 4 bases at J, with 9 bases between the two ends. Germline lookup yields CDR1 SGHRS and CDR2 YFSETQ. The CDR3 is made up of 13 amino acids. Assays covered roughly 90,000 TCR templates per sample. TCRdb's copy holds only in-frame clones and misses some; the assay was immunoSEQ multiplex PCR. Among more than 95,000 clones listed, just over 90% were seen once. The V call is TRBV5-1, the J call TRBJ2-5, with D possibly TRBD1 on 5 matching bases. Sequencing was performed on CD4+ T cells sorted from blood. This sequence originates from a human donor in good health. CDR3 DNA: TGCGCCAGCAGCTTCAGGGCCGGAGAGACCCAGTACTTC. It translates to CASSFRAGETQYF. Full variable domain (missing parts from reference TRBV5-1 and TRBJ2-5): KAGVTQTPRYLIKTRGQQVTLSCSPISGHRSVSWYQQTPGQGLQFLFEYFSETQRNKGNFPGRFSGRQFSNSRSEMNVSTLELGDSALYLCASSFRAGETQYFGPGTRLLVL.